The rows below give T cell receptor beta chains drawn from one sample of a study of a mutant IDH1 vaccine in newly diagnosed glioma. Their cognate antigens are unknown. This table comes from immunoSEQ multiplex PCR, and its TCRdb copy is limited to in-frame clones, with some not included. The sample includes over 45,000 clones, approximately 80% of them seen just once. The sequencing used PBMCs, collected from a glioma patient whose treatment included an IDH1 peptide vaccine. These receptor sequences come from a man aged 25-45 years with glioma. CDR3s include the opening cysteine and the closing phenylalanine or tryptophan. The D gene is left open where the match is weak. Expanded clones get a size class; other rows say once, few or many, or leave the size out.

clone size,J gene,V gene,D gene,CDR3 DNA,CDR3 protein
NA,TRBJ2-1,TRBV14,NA,TGTGCCAGCAGCCGAAAGGGACTCGGAGGGTACAATGAGCAGTTCTTC,CASSRKGLGGYNEQFF
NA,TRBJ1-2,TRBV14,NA,TGTGCCAGCAGCCAAGATCAGGTGACCTATGGCTACACCTTC,CASSQDQVTYGYTF
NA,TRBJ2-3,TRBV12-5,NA,TGTGCTAGTGGTTTGGTATTGAGGGGGGGCGTCATCCGGGAGCACGATTCACAGGAGGATACGCAGTATTTT,CASGLVLRGGVIREHDSQEDTQYF
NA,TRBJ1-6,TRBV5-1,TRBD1,TGCGCCAGCAGCTTTGGGGGACAGGGGACGTCACCCCTCCACTTT,CASSFGGQGTSPLHF
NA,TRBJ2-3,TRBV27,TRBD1,TGTGCCAGCCGTCAGGGGGGCACAGATACGCAGTATTTT,CASRQGGTDTQYF
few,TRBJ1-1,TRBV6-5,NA,TGTGCCAGCAGTTACTCTTGGACATTGAACACTGAAGCTTTCTTT,CASSYSWTLNTEAFF
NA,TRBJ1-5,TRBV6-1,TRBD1,TGTGCCAGCAGTGAAGGGGACAGGGGTTATCAGCCCCAGCATTTT,CASSEGDRGYQPQHF
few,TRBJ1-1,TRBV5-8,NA,TGTGCCAGCAGCTTGGACAGGACAAACACTGAAGCTTTCTTT,CASSLDRTNTEAFF
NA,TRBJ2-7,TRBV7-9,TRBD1,TGTGCCAGCAGCCATGCTCCGGGACAGGGGACCTACGAGCAGTACTTC,CASSHAPGQGTYEQYF
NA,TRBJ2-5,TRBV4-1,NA,TGCGCCAGCAGCCAAGTCGGAGGAGAGACCCAGTACTTC,CASSQVGGETQYF
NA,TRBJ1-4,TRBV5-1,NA,TGCGCCAGCAGCTGGGCAGGGGAGAGGGGTGAAAAACTGTTTTTT,CASSWAGERGEKLFF
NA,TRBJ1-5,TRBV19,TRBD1,TGTGCCAGTAGTATAGTTACCGGGACAGGGGGCAATCAGCCCCAGCATTTT,CASSIVTGTGGNQPQHF
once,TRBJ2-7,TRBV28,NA,TGTGCCAGCAGCAAGACCGAAGCGGCAGAACACTCCTACGAGCAGTACTTC,CASSKTEAAEHSYEQYF
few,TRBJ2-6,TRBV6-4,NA,TGTGCCAGCAGTGACTCTCCCGCCTCTGGGGCCAACGTCCTGACTTTC,CASSDSPASGANVLTF
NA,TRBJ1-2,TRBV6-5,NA,TGTGCCAGCAGTTATGGGAGGCGAAACTATGGCTACACCTTC,CASSYGRRNYGYTF
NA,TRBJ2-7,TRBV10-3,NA,TGTGCCATCAGTGAGTTTGGTCGGGGCGCGAAGACCTACGAGCAGTACTTC,CAISEFGRGAKTYEQYF
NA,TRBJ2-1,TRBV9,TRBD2,TGTGCCAGCAGCGGCGGGGGGGCTAAGCATGAGCAGTTCTTC,CASSGGGAKHEQFF
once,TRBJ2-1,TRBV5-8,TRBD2,TGTGCCAGCAGCTCATTTACCCTAGCGGGGGAGCGCTACAATGAGCAGTTCTTC,CASSSFTLAGERYNEQFF
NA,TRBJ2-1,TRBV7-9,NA,TGTGCCAGCAGCTTAGCCGCGGGGACCCTGAGGGATGAGCAGTTCTTC,CASSLAAGTLRDEQFF
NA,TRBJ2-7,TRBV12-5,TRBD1,TGTGCTAGTGGTCCCGGGACAGGGTATACCTACGAGCAGTACTTC,CASGPGTGYTYEQYF
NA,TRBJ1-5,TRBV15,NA,TGTGCCACCAGCAGAGGTGGAGTCAGGGGTTACGGCAATCAGCCCCAGCATTTT,CATSRGGVRGYGNQPQHF
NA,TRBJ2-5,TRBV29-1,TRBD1,TGCAGCGTTCAGACAGGGCGAGAGACCCAGTACTTC,CSVQTGRETQYF
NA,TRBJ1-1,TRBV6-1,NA,TGTGCGACCATAGAAAGGGGGGTTTACACTGAAGCTTTCTTT,CATIERGVYTEAFF
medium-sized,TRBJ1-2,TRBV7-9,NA,TGTGCCAGCAGCCCTTGGGGCCAGGGAGATGGCTACACCTTC,CASSPWGQGDGYTF
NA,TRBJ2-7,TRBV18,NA,TGTGCCAGCTCACCCTCGTTGGGGTCAATCTACGAGCAGTACTTC,CASSPSLGSIYEQYF
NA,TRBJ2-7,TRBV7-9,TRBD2,TGTGCCAGCAGCCCCGGGACTAGCTACGAGCAGTACTTC,CASSPGTSYEQYF
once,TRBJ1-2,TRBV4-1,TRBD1,TGCGCCAGCAGCCGGGGGTGGGACAGGGATGGGTATGGCTACACCTTC,CASSRGWDRDGYGYTF
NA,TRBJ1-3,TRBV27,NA,TGTGCCAGCAGTTTAGATGGAGATGGTGGAAACACCATATATTTT,CASSLDGDGGNTIYF